The 6 T cell receptor beta chains reported below all come from one sample, sequenced in a study of cytomegalovirus exposure and HLA in healthy donors. Primers: 60 Vbeta forward and 13 Jbeta reverse. Clones were read by immunoSEQ multiplex PCR, and TCRdb kept only the in-frame ones, dropping some. This table has roughly 200,000 clones, around three quarters appearing once. Sequenced sample: PBMCs. The receptors shown here come from a man aged 30 to 45 in good health and CMV-seronegative.

The chain uses TRBV7-9 and TRBJ2-4; D might be TRBD2 (6 bases). Between the trimmed V and J ends, which lost 8 bases and 0 bases, there was a span of 23 bases. In germline, CDR1 is SEHNR, CDR2 FQNEAQ (reference sequence). The CDR3 contains 18 residues. This CDR3 is CASSAGGAADLAKNIQYF. The CDR3 DNA is TGTGCCAGCTCTGCGGGCGGGGCCGCCGACCTAGCCAAAAACATTCAGTACTTC.

The J gene is TRBJ2-2, the V gene TRBV5-4, with 8 bases identical to TRBD2. V gave up 4 bases and J gave up 6 bases; unmatched junction bases: 8. Germline values: CDR1 SGHNT, CDR2 YYREEE (reference sequence). The CDR3 length is 15 residues. The CDR3 bases are TGTGCCAGCAGCCTTCCGGGACTAGTGGCCGGGGAGCTGTTTTTT. It specifies CASSLPGLVAGELFF.

The rearrangement links TRBV7-9 to TRBJ1-6, with D tentatively TRBD1 (5 bases). The CDR3 length is 13 residues. Trimming removed 1 base at V and 9 bases at J, with 7 bases between. Germline V gene sequence: CDR1 SEHNR, CDR2 FQNEAQ (reference sequence). This chain's CDR3 is CASSLGGGSPLHF. CDR3 sequence (DNA): TGTGCCAGCAGCTTAGGCGGGGGTTCACCCCTCCACTTT.

The genes are TRBV2 and TRBJ1-1, with 8 bases matching TRBD1. This CDR3 has 16 amino acids. The germline V gene has CDR1 SNHLY and CDR2 FYNNEI. J was trimmed by 4 bases and V by 3 bases; bases with no gene match: 10. This chain's CDR3 is CASSETRTGRSTEAFF. The CDR3 nucleotides are TGTGCCAGCAGTGAGACCCGGACAGGGAGGAGCACTGAAGCTTTCTTT.

CDR3 in amino acids: CASSSFGRGRAGELFF. Written as DNA, the CDR3 is TGTGCCAGCAGTTCTTTTGGCAGGGGGCGCGCCGGGGAGCTGTTTTTT. The gene calls are TRBV6-5 and TRBJ2-2, with 8 bases identical to TRBD1. The CDR3 totals 16 residues. The V and J ends lost 4 bases and 6 bases, in that order; junction bases with no gene match: 10. CDR1 and CDR2 from the germline V gene are MNHEY and SVGAGI.

This clone was recorded only once. The V gene is TRBV27, the J gene TRBJ2-7, with TRBD1 matching 7 bases. This CDR3 is 15 amino acids long. Germline V CDR1 and CDR2: MNHEY, SMNVEV (reference sequence). V dropped 1 base and J dropped 2; count of bases not matched to a gene: 5. In DNA, the CDR3 is TGTGCCAGCAGTTTATACCGGGACAGCCCCTACGAGCAGTACTTC. Protein sequence: CASSLYRDSPYEQYF.